The clone carrying this TCR beta chain has a count of ten or more. Thyroid ultrasound and orbital computed tomography, with clinical symptoms and serum thyroxine and TRAb, informed diagnoses. PBMCs were obtained from about 10 ml fresh peripheral blood. The data are from a study of T cells in Graves' hyperthyroidism and ophthalmopathy. RNA transcripts were the template for amplifying TCR beta CDR3 regions. First-round RT-PCR with HTBI primers amplified the TCR CDR3 region. TCRdb re-derived calls from the multiplex PCR reads in MiXCR, one entry per CDR3 protein. This table has 650,000 to 750,000 distinct CDR3 sequences, around 15% appearing once. Sequences were obtained from blood. The clonotype was recovered from a woman under 30 with Graves' hyperthyroidism.

CDR3 coding DNA: TGTGCCAGCAGCCGGACTAGCGGGAGAGGCGATGAGCAGTTCTTC. As protein: CASSRTSGRGDEQFF. This chain connects TRBV2 to TRBJ2-1; 13 nucleotides line up with TRBD2. V trimming: 6 bases; J trimming: 8 bases; junction bases outside the gene matches: 7. The CDR3 extends over 15 amino acids. CDR1 and CDR2 (germline): SNHLY, FYNNEI.